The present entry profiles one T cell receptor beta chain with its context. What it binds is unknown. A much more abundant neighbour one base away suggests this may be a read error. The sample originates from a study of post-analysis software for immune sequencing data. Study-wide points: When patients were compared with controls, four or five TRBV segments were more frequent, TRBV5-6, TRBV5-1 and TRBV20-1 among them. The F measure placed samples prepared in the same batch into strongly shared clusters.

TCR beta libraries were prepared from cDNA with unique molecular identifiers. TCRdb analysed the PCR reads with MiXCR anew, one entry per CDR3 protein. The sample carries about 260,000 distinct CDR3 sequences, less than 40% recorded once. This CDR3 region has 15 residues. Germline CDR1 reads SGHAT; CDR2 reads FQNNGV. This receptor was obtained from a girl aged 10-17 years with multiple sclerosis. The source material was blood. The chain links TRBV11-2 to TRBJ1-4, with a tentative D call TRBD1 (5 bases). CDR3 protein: CASNLGTRGGEKLFF. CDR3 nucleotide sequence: TGTGCCAGCAACTTAGGGACCCGGGGCGGTGAAAAACTGTTTTTT.